This T cell receptor beta chain was profiled in a study of blood T cell repertoires in COVID-19. As originally analysed: How many nucleated cells were present was estimated from reference gene primer amplification. Measured with immunoSEQ multiplex PCR; TCRdb has only the in-frame clones, and not every one. D and trimming were read from the DNA, whereas the V and J calls and clone size are those reported in that table. Here the sample spans approximately 72,000 clones, around 78% being singletons. Germline values: CDR1 SGHVS, CDR2 FQNEAQ. The CDR3 sequence is 18 residues long. The ends lost 1 base at V and 6 bases at J; junction bases unmatched: 9.

This receptor was identified in a woman of 80 years or more with acute or convalescent COVID-19. The sample taken for sequencing was peripheral blood. The gene calls are TRBV7-8 and TRBJ2-1; 13 bases match TRBD2. The chain's CDR3 is CASSLGEGLAGSGNEQFF. In nucleotides, the CDR3 is TGTGCCAGCAGCTTAGGGGAGGGACTAGCGGGATCGGGCAATGAGCAGTTCTTC.